This entry features one T cell receptor beta chain sequence. Antigen: not known. This record comes from a study of T cell responses to AZD1222 COVID-19 vaccine. Regarding the study as a whole: Among those given AZD1222, only five or six were seropositive at baseline. Clonal diversity may have been underestimated, and the donors were mostly white British, with more females than males. When two AZD1222 doses had been given, Spike-specific TCR breadth and depth rose.

Trimming took off 0 bases at V and 2 bases at J, with 11 bases between the two ends. The CDR3 totals 15 residues. Germline loops: CDR1 MNHEY, CDR2 SVGEGT. The assay was immunoSEQ multiplex PCR, and TCRdb's table has in-frame clones only and misses some. The table lists roughly 150,000 clones, almost 95% of them singletons. The chain recombines TRBV6-2 or TRBV6-3 with TRBJ2-7, with D possibly TRBD2 on 6 matching bases. This clonotype originated in an adult in good health. The sequencing used peripheral blood, collected on day 0 of AZD1222 vaccination. As DNA, the CDR3 is TGTGCCAGCAGTTACTCGACTAGATTCCCCTACGAGCAGTACTTC. It encodes CASSYSTRFPYEQYF.